This TCR beta chain was captured in a study of CD8 T cells in ankylosing spondylitis. Study conclusions and caveats: Certain motif variants had earlier been reported in reactive arthritis synovial fluid and blood. Blood from ankylosing spondylitis patients appeared to carry a characteristic roughly 8-variant TCR beta motif. Clones linked to disease were reported to show significant enrichment in matched ankylosing spondylitis synovial fluid.

The TCR beta libraries were generated through quantitative 5'-RACE incorporating molecular barcodes. TCRdb re-called the 5' RACE reads with MiXCR, one entry per CDR3 protein. The data hold about 840,000 distinct CDR3 sequences, with 12% observed a single time. The CDR3 consists of 14 residues. V lost 6 bases to trimming and J lost 4 bases, with 12 bases between them. From germline, CDR1 is ENHRY and CDR2 SYGVKD. There are many counts of this clonotype. The antigen is undetermined. The clonotype was recovered from a male donor with ankylosing spondylitis. The chain employs TRBV10-3 and TRBJ2-2; no reliable D call. Sequenced: blood, either unsorted or a sorted T cell fraction (not recorded which). CDR3 nucleotide sequence: TGTGCCATCAGCCCCTCAGCGAGCACCGGGGAGCTGTTTTTT. It specifies CAISPSASTGELFF.